This TCR beta chain originates from a study of blood T cell repertoires in COVID-19. Overall study: PBMCs, B-cell-depleted T cells, or T cells provided the cDNA or gDNA that made up the material.

CDR3 length equals 17 residues. Trimming removed 6 bases from V and 5 bases from J; junction bases left unmatched: 14. The germline CDR1 and CDR2 sequences are ENHRY and SYGVKD. Assay: immunoSEQ multiplex PCR; the TCRdb copy retains only in-frame clones and omits some. The sample lists around 200,000 clones, 85% to 90% occurring once. The sequencing sample was made of peripheral blood. This TCR derives from a man aged 18 to 30 with active or convalescent COVID-19. The chain recombines TRBV10-3 with TRBJ2-2; 8 positions match TRBD2. The CDR3 reads CAISPSVGSGATGELFF. The DNA for the CDR3 is TGTGCCATCAGCCCTAGCGTTGGTAGCGGGGCGACCGGGGAGCTGTTTTTT.